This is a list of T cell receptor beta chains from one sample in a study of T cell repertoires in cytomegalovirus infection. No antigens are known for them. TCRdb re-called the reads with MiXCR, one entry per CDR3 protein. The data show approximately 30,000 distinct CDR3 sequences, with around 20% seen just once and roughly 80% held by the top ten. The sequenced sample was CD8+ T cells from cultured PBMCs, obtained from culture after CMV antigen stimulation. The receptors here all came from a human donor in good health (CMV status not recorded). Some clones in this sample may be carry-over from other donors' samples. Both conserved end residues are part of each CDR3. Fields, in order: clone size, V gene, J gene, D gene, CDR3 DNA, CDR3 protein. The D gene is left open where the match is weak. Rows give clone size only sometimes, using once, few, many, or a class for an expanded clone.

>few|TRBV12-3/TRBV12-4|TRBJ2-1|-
TGTGCCAGCAGTTTAGGACTAGTGGTTGAGCAGTTCTTC
CASSLGLVVEQFF
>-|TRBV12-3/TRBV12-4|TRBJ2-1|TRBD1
TGTGCCAGCAGCGCCCTCGGGACAGGAAACAATGAGCAGTTCTTC
CASSALGTGNNEQFF
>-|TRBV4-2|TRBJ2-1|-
TGTGCCAGCAGCCAAGGCCCCCCTGGGAATGAGCAGTTCTTC
CASSQGPPGNEQFF
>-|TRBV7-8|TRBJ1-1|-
TGTGCCAGCAGCCAGTCCCGGGGGGGCGACACTGAAGCTTTCTTT
CASSQSRGGDTEAFF
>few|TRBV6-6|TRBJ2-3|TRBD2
TGTGCCATCGAAACGGGACTAGCGGCCGATACGCAGTATTTT
CAIETGLAADTQYF
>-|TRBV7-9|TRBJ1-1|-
TGTGCCAGCAGCCCGTTTGTGGGCACTGAAGCTTTCTTT
CASSPFVGTEAFF
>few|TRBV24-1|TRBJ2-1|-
TGTGCCACCAGTGATTTCATGGGGGTTGATGAGCAGTTCTTC
CATSDFMGVDEQFF
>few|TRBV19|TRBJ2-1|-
TGTGCCAGTAGTATAGCCGAAAAAAATGAGCAGTTCTTC
CASSIAEKNEQFF
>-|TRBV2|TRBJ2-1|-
TGTGCCAGCAGTGAGGTCCTTGAGCAGTTCTTC
CASSEVLEQFF
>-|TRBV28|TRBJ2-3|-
TGTGCCAGCAGTTCCGAGTCAGGCTATGCGCAGTATTTT
CASSSESGYAQYF
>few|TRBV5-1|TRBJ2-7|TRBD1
TGCGCCAGCAGCTTCGGAACAGGGGGAAACGAGCAGTACTTC
CASSFGTGGNEQYF
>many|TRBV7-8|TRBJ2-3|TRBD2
TGTGCCAGCAGCTCCGGGACTAGCAGCACAGATACGCAGTATTTT
CASSSGTSSTDTQYF
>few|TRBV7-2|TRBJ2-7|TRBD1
TGTGCCAGCAGCTTAGCGGAGGACAGGTATGATGGCGACCTCTACGAGCAGTACTTC
CASSLAEDRYDGDLYEQYF
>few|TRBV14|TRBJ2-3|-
TGTGCCAGCAGCCAAGATTCGGGCGTCTCAACAGATACGCAGTATTTT
CASSQDSGVSTDTQYF
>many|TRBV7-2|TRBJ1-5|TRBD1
TGTGCCAGCAGTCGGGGACAGGGCCCAAATCAGCCCCAGCATTTT
CASSRGQGPNQPQHF
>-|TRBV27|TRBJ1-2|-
TGTGCCAGCAGTCCCAGCCAGGGAAATGGCTACACCTTC
CASSPSQGNGYTF
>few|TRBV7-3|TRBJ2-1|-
TGTGCCAGCAGCTTCGGTACTCTACAGGGAACCTACAATGAGCAGTTCTTC
CASSFGTLQGTYNEQFF
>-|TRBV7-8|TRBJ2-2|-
TGTGCCAGCAGCTTAGTTCTCCCGGGGCCCGGCACCGGGGAGCTGTTTTTT
CASSLVLPGPGTGELFF
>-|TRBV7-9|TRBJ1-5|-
TGTGCCAGCAGCTCGACAGACGGGGGTTTCAATCAGCCCCAGCATTTT
CASSSTDGGFNQPQHF
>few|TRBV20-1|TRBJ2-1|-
TGCAGTGCATCCCCACTCCGGAGTTTCCATGAGCAGTTCTTC
CSASPLRSFHEQFF
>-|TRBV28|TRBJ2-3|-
TGTGCCAGCAGTTATGGGGACCTGGACACAGATACGCAGTATTTT
CASSYGDLDTDTQYF
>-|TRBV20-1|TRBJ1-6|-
TGCAGTGCTAGAGATCGTTTCCACTTT
CSARDRFHF
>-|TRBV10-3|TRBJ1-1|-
TGTGCCATCAGTCTGGATTCGACTTCGGTTGAAGCTTTCTTT
CAISLDSTSVEAFF
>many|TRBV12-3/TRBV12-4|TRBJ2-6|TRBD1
TGTGCCTCCATCTCCGACCGGGACAGCTCGGTCCTGACTTTC
CASISDRDSSVLTF
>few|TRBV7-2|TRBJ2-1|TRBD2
TGTGCCAGCAGCCCAGGCCGAGGGCTAGCGGGAGTTAACTCCTACAATGAGCAGTTCTTC
CASSPGRGLAGVNSYNEQFF
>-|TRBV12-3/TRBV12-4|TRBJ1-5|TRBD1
TGTGCCAGCAGCCCGATTGGGACAGGAGTTCAGCCCCAGCATTTT
CASSPIGTGVQPQHF
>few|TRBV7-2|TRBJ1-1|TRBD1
TGTGCCAGCAGCCCCGTGTCGACAGGGATGAACACTGAAGCTTTCTTT
CASSPVSTGMNTEAFF
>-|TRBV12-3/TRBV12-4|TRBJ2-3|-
TGTGCCAGCAGCGAGACGGGAGATACGCAGTATTTT
CASSETGDTQYF
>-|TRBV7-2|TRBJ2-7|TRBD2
TGTGCCAGCAGCTTATGGGGGGGGATCTCCTACGAGCAGTACTTC
CASSLWGGISYEQYF
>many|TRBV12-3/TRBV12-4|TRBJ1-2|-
TGTGCCACCGGCGTCCCGGGGCTCTATGGCTACACCTTC
CATGVPGLYGYTF
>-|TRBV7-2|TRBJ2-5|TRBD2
TGTGCCAGCAGCTTAATTGGTTTAGCGGGAGGTTCCCAAGAGACCCAGTACTTC
CASSLIGLAGGSQETQYF
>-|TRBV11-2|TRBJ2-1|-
TGTGCCAGCAGCTTGTCCAGCGGGTCCTACAATGAGCAGTTCTTC
CASSLSSGSYNEQFF
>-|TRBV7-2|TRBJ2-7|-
TGTGCCAGCAGCTTGGCGGGGATCTCCTACGAGCAGTACTTC
CASSLAGISYEQYF
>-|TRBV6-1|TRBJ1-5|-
TGTGCCAGCAGAGAAACAGGGTTAGGTCAGCCCCAGCATTTT
CASRETGLGQPQHF
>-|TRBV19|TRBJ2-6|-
TGTGCCAGTAATCCAGGGTACGGGGCCAACGTCCTGACTTTC
CASNPGYGANVLTF
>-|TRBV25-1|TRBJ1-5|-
TGTGCCAGCAGTGAATGGAGGGGTGCCCAGCATTTT
CASSEWRGAQHF
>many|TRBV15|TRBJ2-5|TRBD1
TGTGCCACCATCGAGACAGGGGGTACACAAGAGACCCAGTACTTC
CATIETGGTQETQYF
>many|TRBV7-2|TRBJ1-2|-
TGTGCCAGCTTGGGGGCTCCCAGTTATGGCTACACCTTC
CASLGAPSYGYTF
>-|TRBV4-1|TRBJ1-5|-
TGCGCCAGCAGCCAAGGGAACGGCAATCAGCCCCAGCATTTT
CASSQGNGNQPQHF
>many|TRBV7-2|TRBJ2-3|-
TGTGCCAGCAGCCAACACGACAGGACAGATACGCAGTATTTT
CASSQHDRTDTQYF
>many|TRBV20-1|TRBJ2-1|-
TGCAGTGGGAGGGAGGTAGGAAATGAGCAGTTCTTC
CSGREVGNEQFF
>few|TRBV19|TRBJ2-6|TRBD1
TGTGCCAGTAGTATCCCCCCGGACAGGGGGCCCGTCCTGACTTTC
CASSIPPDRGPVLTF
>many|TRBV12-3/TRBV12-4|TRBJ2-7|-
TGTGCCAGCACCAGGGGGGAGGGTACCGACGAGCAGTACTTC
CASTRGEGTDEQYF
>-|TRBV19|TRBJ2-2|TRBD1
TGTGCCAGTAGCCATGCCGGGACAGGGAACACCGGGGAGCTGTTTTTT
CASSHAGTGNTGELFF
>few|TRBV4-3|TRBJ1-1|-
TGCGCCAGCAGCCAAGATATTTTGAACACTGAAGCTTTCTTT
CASSQDILNTEAFF
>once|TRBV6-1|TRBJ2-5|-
TGTGCCAGCAGTTACGCCCCAGCCGTTAATCTACAAGAGACCCAGTACTTC
CASSYAPAVNLQETQYF
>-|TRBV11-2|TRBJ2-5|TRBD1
TGTGCCAGCAGCTTACGGGACAGGGTAGGAGAGACCCAGTACTTC
CASSLRDRVGETQYF
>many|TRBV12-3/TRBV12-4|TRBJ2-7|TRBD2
TGTGCCAGCAGTGTGACTAGCGGGATCTCTGGCGAGCAGTACTTC
CASSVTSGISGEQYF
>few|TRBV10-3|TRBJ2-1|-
TGTGCCATCAGTGAGTCGTTGGAAGAAGAGCAGTTCTTC
CAISESLEEEQFF
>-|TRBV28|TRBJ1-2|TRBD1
TGTGCCAGCAGTTCCTACCGGACAGGGGCCTATGGCTACACCTTC
CASSSYRTGAYGYTF
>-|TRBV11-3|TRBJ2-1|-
TGTGCCAGCAGCTCAAACGGACCTCAGGGAGATGAGCAGTTCTTC
CASSSNGPQGDEQFF